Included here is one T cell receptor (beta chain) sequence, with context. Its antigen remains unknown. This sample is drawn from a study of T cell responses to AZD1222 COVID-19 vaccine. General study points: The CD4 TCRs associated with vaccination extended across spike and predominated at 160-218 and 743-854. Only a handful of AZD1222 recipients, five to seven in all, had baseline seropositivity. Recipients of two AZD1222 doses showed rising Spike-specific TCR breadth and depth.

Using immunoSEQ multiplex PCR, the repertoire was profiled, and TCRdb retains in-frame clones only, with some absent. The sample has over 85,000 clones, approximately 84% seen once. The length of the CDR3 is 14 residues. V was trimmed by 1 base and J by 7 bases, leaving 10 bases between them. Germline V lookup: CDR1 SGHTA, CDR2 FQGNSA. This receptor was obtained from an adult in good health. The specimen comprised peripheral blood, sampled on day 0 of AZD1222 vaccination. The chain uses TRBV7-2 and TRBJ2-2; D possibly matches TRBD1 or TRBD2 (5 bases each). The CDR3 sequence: CASSLGGRGGELFF. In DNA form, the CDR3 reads TGTGCCAGCAGCTTAGGGGGACGGGGCGGGGAGCTGTTTTTT.